The clone carrying this T cell receptor (beta chain) was found a few times. The antigen remains unidentified. These data are taken from a study of cytomegalovirus exposure and HLA in healthy donors. Study results and limitations: In vitro work confirmed that three CMV-associated chains recognize CMV antigens. Researchers reported from a later analysis that most CMV-associated TCR beta chains appeared HLA-restricted. Later analysis placed DRB1 highest and HLA-C lowest in TCR association rates, which differed by HLA locus.

The PCR had 60 Vbeta and 13 Jbeta primers. Libraries were prepared by immunoSEQ multiplex PCR; TCRdb keeps only in-frame clonotypes and omits some of them. This sample has around 100,000 clones, with 75% found just once. The sequence was collected from a woman aged 18-29 years in good health and CMV-seropositive. The specimen was PBMCs.

The CDR3 is CASSLSRTGTGSDTEAFF. In DNA, the CDR3 is TGTGCCAGCAGTTTATCCCGGACAGGGACAGGTTCTGACACTGAAGCTTTCTTT. V gene TRBV27 combines with J gene TRBJ1-1; TRBD1 matches 8 bases. From germline, CDR1 is MNHEY and CDR2 SMNVEV (reference sequence). The CDR3 loop spans 18 amino acids. V lost 0 bases, J lost 3 bases, and 12 bases stayed unmatched.